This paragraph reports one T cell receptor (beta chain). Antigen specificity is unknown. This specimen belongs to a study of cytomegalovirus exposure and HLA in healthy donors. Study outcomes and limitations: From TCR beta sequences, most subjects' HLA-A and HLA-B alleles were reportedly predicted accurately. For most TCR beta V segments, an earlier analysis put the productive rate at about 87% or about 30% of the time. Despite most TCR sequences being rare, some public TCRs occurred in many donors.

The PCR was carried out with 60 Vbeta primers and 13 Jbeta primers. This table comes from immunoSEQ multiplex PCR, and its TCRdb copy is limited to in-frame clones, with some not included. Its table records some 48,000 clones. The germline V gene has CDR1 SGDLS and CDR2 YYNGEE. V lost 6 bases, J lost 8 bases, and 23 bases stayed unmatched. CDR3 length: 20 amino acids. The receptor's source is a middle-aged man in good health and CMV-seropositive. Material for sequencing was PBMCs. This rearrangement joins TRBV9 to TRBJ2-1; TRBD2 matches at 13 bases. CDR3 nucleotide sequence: TGTGCCAGCATACGTCCGACTAGCGGGAGGATTGGGGGTGGAGGGGATGAGCAGTTCTTC. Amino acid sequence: CASIRPTSGRIGGGGDEQFF.